This T cell receptor beta chain emerged from a study of cytomegalovirus exposure and HLA in healthy donors. Study observations and caveats: First-cohort TCR clusters were later found to tend to co-occur in the roughly 130 validation repertoires.

The donors were part of the validation cohort, which consisted of some 120 subjects and was separate from the first cohort of several hundred subjects. This CDR3 comprises 14 residues. The germline CDR1 and CDR2 sequences are MDHEN and SYDVKM. V dropped 4 bases and J dropped 1; count of bases not matched to a gene: 4. The assay was immunoSEQ multiplex PCR, and TCRdb's table has in-frame clones only and misses some. The sample holds approximately 160,000 clones, approximately 89% seen once. For this clone: Its antigen is currently unknown.

Sequenced: PBMCs. This chain joins TRBV28 and TRBJ2-7; 7 positions agree with TRBD1. The sequence was collected from a young woman in good health and CMV-seropositive. The DNA for the CDR3 is TGTGCCAGCAGTTCACCGGGACAGTCCTACGAGCAGTACTTC. Its translation is CASSSPGQSYEQYF.